A single sample is the source of the 27 T cell receptor beta chains below, sequenced in a study of blood T cells in healthy people across ages. The second PCR ran roughly 7 to 12 cycles with a sample-barcoded 5' primer and J-beta primers. TCRdb redid the calling of the 5' RACE reads with MiXCR, one entry per CDR3 protein. Of some 640,000 distinct CDR3 sequences detected, approximately 30% appear once; the ten largest clones hold more than 15%. The source material was blood. Source of these receptors: a woman of 80 years or more in good health.

The rearrangement joins TRBV15 to TRBJ2-3; perhaps TRBD2 as D (7 bases). The CDR3 spans 16 residues. Trimming took off 5 bases at V and 2 bases at J, with 17 bases between the two ends. From germline, CDR1 is LNHNV and CDR2 YYDKDF (reference sequence). Here the CDR3 DNA reads TGTGCCACCAGCCCTGGAAGGCGGGGGCCCACAGATACGCAGTATTTT. Translating gives CATSPGRRGPTDTQYF.

This clonotype has at least ten counts. The chain is built from TRBV15 and TRBJ2-7; the D is unclear. CDR1 and CDR2 from the germline V gene are LNHNV and YYDKDF (reference sequence). The V end was cut by 1 base, the J end by 0 bases, with 10 bases between. This CDR3 has 15 amino acids. The CDR3 DNA follows: TGTGCCACCAGCAGAGTTGGGGTGGGCTCCTACGAGCAGTACTTC. Protein: CATSRVGVGSYEQYF. The variable domain in full, completed from reference TRBV15 and TRBJ2-7, reads DAMVIQNPRYQVTQFGKPVTLSCSQTLNHNVMYWYQQKSSQAPKLLFHYYDKDFNNEADTPDNFQSRRPNTSFCFLDIRSPGLGDTAMYLCATSRVGVGSYEQYFGPGTRLTVT.

For this clonotype: The junction departs from germline at one end; a sequencing error may be responsible. The J gene is TRBJ2-5, the V gene TRBV27; perhaps TRBD2 as D (5 bases). CDR3 length: 15 amino acids. Germline V gene data show CDR1 as MNHEY and CDR2 as SMNVEV (reference sequence). The CDR3 loop is CASSATPGFGETQYF. DNA of the CDR3: TGTGCTAGCAGCGCTACGCCGGGGTTTGGAGAGACCCAGTACTTC.

The CDR3 loop is CRVAGVTDTQYF. In DNA, the CDR3 is TGCAGGGTCGCGGGGGTCACAGATACGCAGTATTTT. The V gene is TRBV20-1, the J gene TRBJ2-3; 7 bases map to TRBD2. Germline V gives CDR1 DFQATT, CDR2 SNEGSKA (reference sequence). The CDR3 consists of 12 residues.

About this clonotype itself: This may arise from a read error, as a much more abundant clone is one base away. This chain links TRBV7-6 with TRBJ2-7, with D perhaps TRBD2 (6 bases). The CDR3 runs 15 residues. With 4 bases removed from V and 3 bases from J, the gap between germline ends came to 16 bases. The germline V gene encodes CDR1 SGHVS and CDR2 FNYEAQ. The CDR3 DNA follows: TGTGCCAGCAGCTCGGCGGGGTGGGGGGACTACGAGCAGTACTTC. This codes for CASSSAGWGDYEQYF.

This clonotype was picked up many times. The chain uses TRBV7-3 and TRBJ2-3; 8 positions match TRBD1. The CDR3 runs to 15 residues. V lost 3 bases, J lost 3 bases, and 5 bases stayed unmatched. Germline V gives CDR1 SGHTA, CDR2 FQGTGA. The CDR3 region is CASSFGQGLTDTQYF. CDR3 DNA: TGTGCCAGCAGCTTTGGACAGGGTTTGACAGATACGCAGTATTTT.

This clonotype was counted many times. The gene calls are TRBV24-1 and TRBJ2-1, with D possibly TRBD1 on 5 matching bases. The CDR3 spans 15 residues. Trimming left V 3 bases short and J 1 base short, with 9 bases between. Germline V CDR1 and CDR2: KGHDR, SFDVKD. CDR3 nucleotides: TGTGCCACCAGTGATCCGACAGTATCCTACAATGAGCAGTTCTTC. Protein product: CATSDPTVSYNEQFF.

This clonotype was counted between two and nine times. The gene calls are TRBV21-1 and TRBJ2-4; TRBD1 is taken as the D call from the table, unchecked against the DNA. TRBV21-1 is designated a pseudogene. The CDR3 is 15 amino acids. In DNA form, the CDR3 reads TGTGCCAGCAGCAAAATCAAGGGGGCCAAAAACATTCAGTACTTC. Translating gives CASSKIKGAKNIQYF.

There are many counts of this clonotype. The rearrangement uses TRBV20-1 and TRBJ2-1; 13 nucleotides match TRBD2. The germline gives CDR1 DFQATT, CDR2 SNEGSKA (reference sequence). The CDR3 extends over 16 amino acids. Trimming took 3 bases from V and 7 from J; bases not matched to a gene: 9. This CDR3 reads CSASKLAGGPRNEQFF. The CDR3 DNA sequence: TGCAGTGCTAGTAAACTAGCGGGGGGGCCTCGGAATGAGCAGTTCTTC.

This clonotype was counted many times. The J gene is TRBJ2-7, the V gene TRBV10-3, with 7 bases identical to TRBD1. Germline CDR1 and CDR2: ENHRY and SYGVKD. Losses at the gene ends were 7 bases for V and 2 bases for J; bases not matched to a gene: 8. CDR3 length: 14 amino acids. The CDR3, as DNA: TGTGCCATCACCCGGGACAGAGAGACCTACGAGCAGTACTTC. It encodes CAITRDRETYEQYF.

This clonotype was detected a few times. V is TRBV6-5 and J is TRBJ2-7, with 7 positions matching TRBD1. The trim removed 10 bases at V and 2 bases at J, leaving 8 bases unmatched. The germline V gene has CDR1 MNHEY and CDR2 SVGAGI. CDR3 length: 13 residues. The CDR3, as DNA: TGTGCCACCTCGAGGGACAGACCCTACGAGCAGTACTTC. Residues: CATSRDRPYEQYF.

Many counts were recorded for this clonotype. The V call is TRBV28, the J call TRBJ2-7; 8 nucleotides match TRBD1. The germline gives CDR1 MDHEN, CDR2 SYDVKM. The CDR3 runs 13 residues. V lost 5 bases, J lost 9 bases, and 9 bases stayed unmatched. CDR3 nucleotide sequence: TGTGCCAGCAGTCATGGGGACAGGCCCTGGCAGTACTTC. Translated: CASSHGDRPWQYF.

The chain couples TRBV28 to TRBJ2-6; TRBD1 matches 10 bases. V trimming: 7 bases; J trimming: 2 bases; junction bases outside the gene matches: 14. From germline, CDR1 is MDHEN and CDR2 SYDVKM. This CDR3 is built from 19 residues. CDR3 residues: CASTPPRQTGGAGANVLTF. In nucleotides, the CDR3 is TGTGCCAGCACCCCCCCGCGGCAGACAGGGGGCGCTGGGGCCAACGTCCTGACTTTC.

The sample holds many counts of this clonotype. The chain has TRBV7-2 and TRBJ1-1; maybe TRBD1 (6 bases). This CDR3 has 13 amino acids. Germline CDR1 is SGHTA and CDR2 is FQGNSA. V lost 3 bases and J 3 bases, leaving 8 bases between the germline ends. The CDR3 nucleotides are TGTGCCAGCAGCTTTCCAGGGGACACTGAAGCTTTCTTT. Translated, it gives CASSFPGDTEAFF.

V gene TRBV20-1 combines with J gene TRBJ1-1; 8 bases are a match to TRBD1. The CDR3 extends over 14 amino acids. Germline assignment: CDR1 DFQATT and CDR2 SNEGSKA (reference sequence). Trimming cost V 4 bases and J 0 bases; bases outside gene matches: 4. DNA of the CDR3: TGCAGTGCTAAGCAGGGGGCTATGAACACTGAAGCTTTCTTT. This sequence encodes CSAKQGAMNTEAFF.

The rearrangement joins TRBV2 to TRBJ2-3; 10 positions agree with TRBD1. The germline CDR1 and CDR2 sequences are SNHLY and FYNNEI. The CDR3 contains 15 residues. With V trimmed by 8 bases and J by 2 bases, 7 bases remained unmatched. The CDR3 reads CASGDRGSSTDTQYF. In DNA, the CDR3 is TGTGCCAGCGGGGACAGGGGCTCGTCCACAGATACGCAGTATTTT.

This clonotype turned up a few times. The rearrangement uses TRBV30 and TRBJ2-2, with unresolved D. This CDR3 is 12 amino acids long. The germline V gene has CDR1 GTSNPN and CDR2 SVGIG (reference sequence). The V end was cut by 4 bases, the J end by 4 bases, with 7 bases between. This CDR3 reads CAWKPFTGELFF. The CDR3 DNA is TGTGCCTGGAAACCCTTCACCGGGGAGCTGTTTTTT.

The rearrangement links TRBV20-1 to TRBJ2-4; tentatively, D is TRBD1 or TRBD2 (6 bases each). CDR3 length equals 14 residues. Trimming left V 3 bases short and J 6 bases short, with 15 bases between. The germline gives CDR1 DFQATT, CDR2 SNEGSKA (reference sequence). CDR3 residues: CSASPSGAGNIQYF. The DNA for the CDR3 is TGCAGTGCTAGTCCATCGGGGGCAGGAAACATTCAGTACTTC.

In regard to this clonotype: Because the CDR3 is missing its conserved closing phenylalanine or tryptophan, this is likely a read error. The V and J genes are TRBV7-2 and TRBJ2-3, with no clear D. There are 11 residues in the CDR3. The germline CDR1 and CDR2 sequences are SGHTA and FQGNSA. For the CDR3, the DNA is TGTGTCAGCAGCTCTAGAGATACGCAGTATTTG. It encodes CVSSSRDTQYL.

This clonotype has at least ten counts. The chain carries TRBV9 and TRBJ2-1; a possible D gene is TRBD2 (7 bases). This CDR3 has 16 residues. In germline, CDR1 is SGDLS, CDR2 YYNGEE. The V and J ends lost 0 bases and 8 bases respectively, with 18 bases between them. The CDR3 sequence: CASSVAEGGAMDEQFF. CDR3 coding DNA: TGTGCCAGCAGCGTAGCTGAGGGGGGGGCCATGGATGAGCAGTTCTTC.

The chain joins TRBV6-2 or TRBV6-3 to TRBJ1-1; tentative D call: TRBD1 (5 bases). The CDR3 spans 16 residues. Germline lookup yields CDR1 MNHEY and CDR2 SVGEGT. V dropped 6 bases and J dropped 1 base, with 18 bases sitting between them. The CDR3 DNA is TGTGCCAGCAGACTCGGACACCTTCAGGGGAACACTGAAGCTTTCTTT. Residues: CASRLGHLQGNTEAFF.

This clonotype was detected ten times or more. V is TRBV7-2 and J is TRBJ2-1, with 8 bases lining up with TRBD1. CDR3 length equals 13 residues. CDR1 and CDR2 from the germline V gene are SGHTA and FQGNSA. V lost 5 bases to trimming and J lost 6 bases; unmatched junction nucleotides: 3. The chain's CDR3 is CASSQTGANEQFF. CDR3 nucleotide sequence: TGTGCCAGCAGCCAGACAGGGGCCAATGAGCAGTTCTTC.

The gene calls are TRBV7-8 and TRBJ2-3, with TRBD1 matching over 8 bases. From germline, CDR1 is SGHVS and CDR2 FQNEAQ. V shed 3 bases, J shed 2 bases, and the junction held 7 bases outside the gene matches. The CDR3 is made up of 16 amino acids. Written as DNA, the CDR3 is TGTGCCAGCAGCTTCCGGACAGGGCTGGACACAGATACGCAGTATTTT. It translates to CASSFRTGLDTDTQYF.

This clonotype was recorded many times. The rearrangement links TRBV20-1 to TRBJ2-1; 9 bases align to TRBD2. Trimming cost V 6 bases and J 9 bases; bases outside gene matches: 12. The CDR3 runs to 14 residues. CDR1 DFQATT and CDR2 SNEGSKA come from the germline V gene (reference sequence). The CDR3 spells CSADRLAGRGEQFF. DNA for the CDR3: TGCAGTGCCGACAGGCTAGCGGGGAGGGGTGAGCAGTTCTTC.

This clonotype appeared a few times. Germline is not matched at one junction end, which may reflect a read error. The chain recombines TRBV9 with TRBJ2-5, with a weak D call TRBD2 (5 bases). The DNA end favors TRBJ2-1, so the J call may be wrong. The CDR3 contains 16 residues. The germline V gene has CDR1 SGDLS and CDR2 YYNGEE. This chain's CDR3 is CTSSRTGIGYQETQFF. Here the CDR3 DNA reads TGTACCAGCAGCAGAACGGGGATAGGGTACCAAGAGACCCAGTTCTTC.

The sample holds many counts of this clonotype. The gene calls are TRBV7-9 and TRBJ1-1; 9 positions match TRBD1. From germline, CDR1 is SEHNR and CDR2 FQNEAQ (reference sequence). J was trimmed by 3 bases and V by 4 bases; bases with no gene match: 9. CDR3 size: 16 residues. This CDR3 reads CASSSYRGRGDTEAFF. The DNA of the CDR3 is TGTGCCAGCAGCTCCTACAGGGGGCGAGGAGACACTGAAGCTTTCTTT.

V and J are TRBV5-1 and TRBJ1-2; perhaps TRBD1 as D (6 bases). The CDR3 has 13 amino acids. The germline V and J ends were trimmed by 7 bases and 6 bases, with 16 bases remaining between them. Germline-derived CDR1 and CDR2 are SGHRS and YFSETQ. CDR3 bases: TGCGCCAGCTCTAGGACAGAAAACGATGGCTACACCTTC. Residues: CASSRTENDGYTF.